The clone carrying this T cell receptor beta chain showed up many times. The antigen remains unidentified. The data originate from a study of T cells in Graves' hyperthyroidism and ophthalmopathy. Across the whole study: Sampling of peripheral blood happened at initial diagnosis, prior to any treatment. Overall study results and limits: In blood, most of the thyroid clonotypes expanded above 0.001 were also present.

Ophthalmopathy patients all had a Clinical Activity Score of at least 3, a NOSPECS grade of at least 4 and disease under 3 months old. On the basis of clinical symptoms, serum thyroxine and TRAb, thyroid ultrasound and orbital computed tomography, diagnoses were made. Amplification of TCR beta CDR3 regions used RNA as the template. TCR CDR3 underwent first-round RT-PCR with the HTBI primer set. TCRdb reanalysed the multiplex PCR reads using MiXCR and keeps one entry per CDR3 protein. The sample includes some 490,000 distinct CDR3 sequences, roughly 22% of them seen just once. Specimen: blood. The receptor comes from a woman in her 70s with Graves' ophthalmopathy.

CDR3 bases: TGTGCCAGCAACCTAGGCCCCGGACGGGGGTATGGCTACACCTTC. Translation: CASNLGPGRGYGYTF. This sequence joins TRBV6-1 and TRBJ1-2, with D possibly matching TRBD1 (5 bases). The V gene lost 7 bases and the J gene lost 5 bases, with 20 bases spanning the gap. CDR3 length: 15 residues. CDR1 and CDR2 from the germline V gene are MNHNS and SASEGT.